One sample yielded the 14 T cell receptor beta chains listed below, sequenced in a study of blood T cell repertoires in COVID-19. Repertoires were generated with immunoSEQ multiplex PCR, while TCRdb's copy carries only in-frame clones and drops some. The table shows about 250,000 clones, with 70% to 85% occurring only once. Input material: peripheral blood. These receptors all come from a man aged 80 or over with acute or convalescent COVID-19.

This clone showed up just once. This sequence joins TRBV2 and TRBJ2-7; 8 bases line up with TRBD1. J gave up 6 bases and V 6 bases, and 10 bases lay outside the gene matches. Looked up from germline, CDR1 is SNHLY and CDR2 is FYNNEI. The CDR3 is made up of 14 amino acids. Here the CDR3 reads CASRERQGIGEQYF. The CDR3 DNA reads as TGTGCCAGCAGGGAGAGACAGGGGATAGGCGAGCAGTACTTC.

The J gene is TRBJ1-3, the V gene TRBV12-3 or TRBV12-4, with TRBD1 identical over 7 bases. V was clipped by 6 bases and J by 2 bases; unmatched bases: 1. The CDR3 spans 13 residues. As DNA, the CDR3 is TGTGCCAGCAGAACAGGGGCTGGAAACACCATATATTTT. It specifies CASRTGAGNTIYF.

V gene TRBV4-2 combines with J gene TRBJ1-4; 7 bases match TRBD1. CDR3 length: 15 residues. The ends lost 4 bases at V and 4 bases at J; junction bases unmatched: 6. The germline gives CDR1 LGHNA, CDR2 YNFKEQ. The CDR3 DNA sequence: TGTGCCAGCAGCCTAACAGGGGTCAATAATGAAAAACTGTTTTTT. Protein product: CASSLTGVNNEKLFF.

This clone turned up a few times. This chain connects TRBV9 to TRBJ2-3; 7 nucleotides match TRBD1. Germline V gene sequence: CDR1 SGDLS, CDR2 YYNGEE. There are 15 residues in the CDR3. V trimming: 4 bases; J trimming: 3 bases; junction bases outside the gene matches: 8. The chain's CDR3 is CASSSPGTATDTQYF. The DNA for the CDR3 is TGTGCCAGCAGCTCGCCCGGGACAGCTACAGATACGCAGTATTTT. The full variable domain, rest sourced from reference TRBV9 and TRBJ2-3, is DSGVTQTPKHLITATGQRVTLRCSPRSGDLSVYWYQQSLDQGLQFLIQYYNGEERAKGNILERFSAQQFPDLHSELNLSSLELGDSALYFCASSSPGTATDTQYFGPGTRLTVL.

This clone was picked up one time. The genes are TRBV6-6 and TRBJ2-2, with a weak D call TRBD2 (6 bases). V was clipped by 5 bases and J by 1 base, with 17 bases between them. In germline, CDR1 is MNHNY, CDR2 SVGAGI (reference sequence). The CDR3 spans 17 residues. The CDR3, as DNA: TGTGCCAGCAGTCCCTCCGGGGAGGCGGGGAACACCGGGGAGCTGTTTTTT. Translated: CASSPSGEAGNTGELFF.

This sequence joins TRBV9 and TRBJ2-5; possible D gene TRBD2, 7 bases. This CDR3 has 14 amino acids. V was pared by 3 bases and J by 4 bases, with 13 bases between. The germline V gene has CDR1 SGDLS and CDR2 YYNGEE. The CDR3 sequence is CASSEGGGGETQYF. The CDR3 nucleotides read TGTGCCAGCAGCGAGGGAGGGGGAGGAGAGACCCAGTACTTC.

V usage is TRBV10-3 and J usage is TRBJ1-1; D unresolved. V lost 11 bases and J lost 3, with 16 bases in between. Germline assignment: CDR1 ENHRY and CDR2 SYGVKD. This CDR3 has 13 residues. CDR3 amino acids: CADTSKKDTEAFF. CDR3 coding DNA: TGTGCCGACACTTCGAAGAAGGACACTGAAGCTTTCTTT.

This clone was seen only a few times. The gene calls are TRBV6-1 and TRBJ2-7; D is uncertain. Germline-derived CDR1 and CDR2 are MNHNS and SASEGT. The CDR3 has 14 amino acids. V shed 0 bases and J shed 3 bases, with 9 bases lying between them. CDR3 coding DNA: TGTGCCAGCAGTGAAGCTTGGCAGTTCTACGAGCAGTACTTC. The encoded protein is CASSEAWQFYEQYF.

This clone was observed a single time. The chain combines TRBV6-5 with TRBJ1-5; 7 nucleotides match TRBD1. This CDR3 is built from 15 residues. Germline CDR1 MNHEY, CDR2 SVGAGI. The V segment lost 8 bases and the J segment 2 bases; nucleotides outside the gene matches: 9. CDR3 sequence reads: CASRTGEGGNQPQHF. CDR3 bases: TGTGCCAGCCGAACAGGGGAAGGGGGCAATCAGCCCCAGCATTTT.

The chain's CDR3 is CASSHTRNTEAFF. The CDR3 coding sequence is TGCGCCAGCAGCCACACCAGGAACACTGAAGCTTTCTTT. The chain is built from TRBV5-1 and TRBJ1-1; no reliable D call. This CDR3 region has 13 residues. The V end was cut by 4 bases, the J end by 1 base, with 8 bases between. Germline V gives CDR1 SGHRS, CDR2 YFSETQ.

J is TRBJ2-2 and V is TRBV5-4; D is possibly TRBD1 (6 bases). There are 16 residues in the CDR3. V lost 4 bases, J lost 7 bases, and 20 bases lay in between. Germline-derived CDR1 and CDR2 are SGHNT and YYREEE (reference sequence). This chain's CDR3 is CASSPSTPGHFGELFF. CDR3 DNA: TGTGCCAGCAGCCCGTCGACGCCGGGACATTTCGGGGAGCTGTTTTTT.

The chain has TRBV19 and TRBJ2-6; 8 bases line up with TRBD1. Germline trimming cut 6 bases from V and 1 base from J; bases unmatched to any gene: 8. The CDR3 length is 17 residues. Germline V gene sequence: CDR1 LNHDA, CDR2 SQIVND (reference sequence). CDR3 region: CASRLRDRTSGANVLTF. The CDR3 nucleotides read TGTGCCAGTAGATTGCGGGACAGGACTTCTGGGGCCAACGTCCTGACTTTC. Combining the CDR3 with reference TRBV19 and TRBJ2-6 gives the whole variable domain DGGITQSPKYLFRKEGQNVTLSCEQNLNHDAMYWYRQDPGQGLRLIYYSQIVNDFQKGDIAEGYSVSREKKESFPLTVTSAQKNPTAFYLCASRLRDRTSGANVLTFGAGSRLTVL.

There are a few counts of this clone. V is TRBV3-1 (or the pseudogene TRBV3-2) and J is TRBJ1-2, with a tentative D call TRBD1 (6 bases). The CDR3 spans 15 residues. The germline V gene encodes CDR1 LGHDT and CDR2 YNNKEL (reference sequence). V was trimmed by 0 bases and J by 7 bases, leaving 15 bases between them. CDR3 DNA sequence: TGTGCCAGCAGCCAAGATCCACACAGGGCTGGTGGCTACACCTTC. This gives the protein CASSQDPHRAGGYTF.

This clone has only a few counts. V is TRBV18 and J is TRBJ2-7, with 13 bases aligning to TRBD2. The V and J ends lost 6 bases and 1 base, in that order; junction bases with no gene match: 3. CDR1 is KGHSH and CDR2 is LQKENI in the germline V gene. The CDR3 is made up of 15 amino acids. The DNA of the CDR3 is TGTGCCAGCTCGTCGGGACTAGCGGGGTCCTACGAGCAGTACTTC. It codes for CASSSGLAGSYEQYF.